These T cell receptor beta chains were read from a single sample in a study of blood T cell repertoires in COVID-19. The assay was immunoSEQ multiplex PCR, and TCRdb's table has in-frame clones only and misses some. Among roughly 93,000 clones listed, 65% to 85% were seen once. The sequenced sample was peripheral blood. These receptors came from a woman at least 80 years old with acute or convalescent COVID-19. The CDR3 runs from the conserved cysteine through the conserved F or W. The D gene is left open where the match is weak. Where a row states a size, it is once, few, many or the class of an expanded clone; other rows omit it.

J gene	D gene	V gene	clone size	CDR3 DNA	CDR3 protein
TRBJ2-3	-	TRBV4-3	medium-sized	TGCGCCAGCAGCCAAGATCAGGGGAGAGGCACAGATACGCAGTATTTT	CASSQDQGRGTDTQYF
TRBJ1-5	-	TRBV7-2	few	TGTGCCAGCAGCTCAGGGGCGGACCAGCCCCAGCATTTT	CASSSGADQPQHF
TRBJ2-3	-	TRBV28	-	TGTGCCAGCTCGGGAGTAGTTAAGTATTTT	CASSGVVKYF
TRBJ2-7	TRBD2	TRBV10-3	once	TGTGCCACCCGTACTAGCGGGGGAACCTACGAGCAGTACTTC	CATRTSGGTYEQYF
TRBJ2-2	-	TRBV2	once	TGTGCCAGCACCCTTTACACCGGGGAGCTGTTTTTT	CASTLYTGELFF
TRBJ1-4	-	TRBV29-1	-	TGCAGCGTACTTAGGGGAACTAATGAAAAACTGTTTTTT	CSVLRGTNEKLFF
TRBJ1-5	TRBD1	TRBV15	-	TGTGCCACCAGCAGAGGACAGGGAAGTCAGCCCCAGCATTTT	CATSRGQGSQPQHF
TRBJ2-5	TRBD2	TRBV7-2	-	TGTGCCAGCAGCTCCCCATGGGGTACAGCGGGGCGTCAAGAGACCCAGTACTTC	CASSSPWGTAGRQETQYF
TRBJ1-1	TRBD1	TRBV2	-	TGTGCCAGCAGTGCGCGACAGGGCAGCACTGAAGCTTTCTTT	CASSARQGSTEAFF
TRBJ1-2	-	TRBV6-6	-	TGTGCCAGCAGTTTCACAGGGATTGGGTATGGCTACACCTTC	CASSFTGIGYGYTF
TRBJ1-1	TRBD1	TRBV5-1	-	TGCGCCAGCGGGGACAGCAGGAACACTGAAGCTTTCTTT	CASGDSRNTEAFF
TRBJ1-5	-	TRBV6-6	-	TGTGCCAGCAGCTCCACAGGGACGGGTCAGCCCCAGCATTTT	CASSSTGTGQPQHF
TRBJ2-3	-	TRBV28	-	TGTGCCAGCAGTTCGCCAGGAGGGAAATTAGAAGATACGCAGTATTTT	CASSSPGGKLEDTQYF
TRBJ1-3	TRBD1	TRBV28	-	TGTGCCAGCAGTAAAACAGGGGCTGGAAACACCATATATTTT	CASSKTGAGNTIYF
TRBJ1-1	TRBD1	TRBV19	-	TGTGCCAGTAGCAAATTTTCCGGGACAGGACATCGGGCTGACACTGAAGCTTTCTTT	CASSKFSGTGHRADTEAFF
TRBJ2-3	TRBD2	TRBV11-3	-	TGTGCCAGCAGCTTAGGGGACTACGGCACAGATACGCAGTATTTT	CASSLGDYGTDTQYF
TRBJ2-7	-	TRBV18	-	TGTGCCAGCTCACCAGGTGGTGGCGGCACGTTAAACGAGCAGTACTTC	CASSPGGGGTLNEQYF
TRBJ1-1	TRBD1	TRBV2	-	TGTGCCAGCAGTAAGACAGGGGTTGGGAACACTGAAGCTTTCTTT	CASSKTGVGNTEAFF
TRBJ2-3	TRBD2	TRBV7-6	-	TGTGCCAGCAGCTTAGAGAGGACTAGTGTGGATACGCAGTATTTT	CASSLERTSVDTQYF
TRBJ1-5	TRBD1	TRBV19	-	TGTGCCAGTAGTCCGTGGACAGGGGCGAATCAGCCCCAGCATTTT	CASSPWTGANQPQHF
TRBJ2-2	-	TRBV29-1	-	TGCAGCGTTGGACAGTTAAACACCGGGGAGCTGTTTTTT	CSVGQLNTGELFF
TRBJ1-5	-	TRBV27	few	TGTGCCAGTTCTCCGGGAATGAAATATCAGCCCCAGCATTTT	CASSPGMKYQPQHF
TRBJ1-2	-	TRBV18	-	TGTGCCAGCTCAGGGGACATCACTAAGTATGGCTACACCTTC	CASSGDITKYGYTF